This is a list of T cell receptor beta chains from one sample in a study of blood T cell repertoires in COVID-19. The assay was immunoSEQ multiplex PCR, and TCRdb's table has in-frame clones only and misses some. The table records about 73,000 clones, 70% to 85% of them present only once. Sequences were obtained from peripheral blood. The receptors derive from a woman aged 55-69 years with acute or convalescent COVID-19. The CDR3 runs from the conserved cysteine through the conserved F or W. The D gene is left open where the match is weak. Rows may omit the clone size; those that give it use once, few, many or a size class.

D gene,V gene,clone size,CDR3 protein
TRBD2,TRBV2,-,CASSPAGVGQNTQYF
-,TRBV5-1,-,CASSSSVTAGKNTEAFF
-,TRBV19,once,CASRTDYGYTF
TRBD1,TRBV19,-,CASRDRGRRGYTGELFF
-,TRBV11-2,-,CASSLGTASYEQYF
TRBD1,TRBV28,-,CASSTGQATVNTEAFF
TRBD1,TRBV28,-,CASSGRTGALNTEAFF
-,TRBV5-4,-,CASSLMSSYEQYF
-,TRBV30,-,CAWSLGANVLTF
-,TRBV10-1,-,CASSDGSGGYEQYF
-,TRBV3-1/TRBV3-2,-,CASSQDSRGSNQPQHF
-,TRBV5-6,-,CASSNDRRNQPQHF
-,TRBV23-1,once,CASSRGLSLNHLAKNIQYF